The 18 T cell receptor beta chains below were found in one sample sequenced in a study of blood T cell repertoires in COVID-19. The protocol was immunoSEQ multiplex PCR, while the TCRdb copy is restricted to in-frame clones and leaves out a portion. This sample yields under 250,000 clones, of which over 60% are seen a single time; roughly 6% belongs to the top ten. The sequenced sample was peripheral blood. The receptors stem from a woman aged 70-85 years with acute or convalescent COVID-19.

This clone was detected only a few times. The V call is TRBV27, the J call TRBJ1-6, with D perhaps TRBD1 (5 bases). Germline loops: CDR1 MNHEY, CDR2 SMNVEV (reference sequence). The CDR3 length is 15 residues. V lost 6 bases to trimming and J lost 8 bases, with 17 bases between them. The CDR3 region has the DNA TGTGCCAGCAGGAAGACACAGGTGAACGATTCACCCCTCCACTTT. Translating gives CASRKTQVNDSPLHF.

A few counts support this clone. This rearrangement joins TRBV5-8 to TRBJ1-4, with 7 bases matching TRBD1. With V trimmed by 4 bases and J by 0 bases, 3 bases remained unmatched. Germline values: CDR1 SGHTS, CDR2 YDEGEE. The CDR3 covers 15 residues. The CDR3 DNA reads TGTGCCAGCAGCGGACAGGTTGCAACTAATGAAAAACTGTTTTTT. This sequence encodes CASSGQVATNEKLFF. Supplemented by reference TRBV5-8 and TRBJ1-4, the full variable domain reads EAGVTQSPTHLIKTRGQQATLRCSPISGHTSVYWYQQALGLGLQFLLWYDEGEERNRGNFPPRFSGRQFPNYSSELNVNALELEDSALYLCASSGQVATNEKLFFGSGTQLSVL.

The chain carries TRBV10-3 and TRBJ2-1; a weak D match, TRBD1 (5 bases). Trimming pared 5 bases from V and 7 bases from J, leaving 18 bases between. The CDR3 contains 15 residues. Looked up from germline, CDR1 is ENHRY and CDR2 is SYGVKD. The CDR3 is CAISLPPFRQNEQFF. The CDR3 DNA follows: TGTGCCATCAGTCTCCCCCCCTTTCGACAGAATGAGCAGTTCTTC.

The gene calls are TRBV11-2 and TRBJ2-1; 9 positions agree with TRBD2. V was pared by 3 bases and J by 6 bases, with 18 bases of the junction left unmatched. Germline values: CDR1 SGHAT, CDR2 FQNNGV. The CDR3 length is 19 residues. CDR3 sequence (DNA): TGTGCCAGCAGCTTGAACATGGGTGTTAGCGGGAGCCGGGCCAATGAGCAGTTCTTC. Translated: CASSLNMGVSGSRANEQFF.

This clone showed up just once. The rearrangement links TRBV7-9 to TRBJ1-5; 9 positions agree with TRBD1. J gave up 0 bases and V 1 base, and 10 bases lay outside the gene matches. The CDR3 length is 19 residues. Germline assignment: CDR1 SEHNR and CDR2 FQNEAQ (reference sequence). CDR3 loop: CASSLGSTGGFFSNQPQHF. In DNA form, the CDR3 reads TGTGCCAGCAGCTTAGGGTCGACAGGGGGTTTTTTTAGCAATCAGCCCCAGCATTTT.

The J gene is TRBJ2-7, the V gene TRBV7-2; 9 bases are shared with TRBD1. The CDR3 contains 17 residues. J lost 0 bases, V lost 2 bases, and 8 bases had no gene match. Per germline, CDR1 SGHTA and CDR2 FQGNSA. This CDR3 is CASSLTRQGEFSYEQYF. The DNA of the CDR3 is TGTGCCAGCAGCTTAACTAGACAGGGGGAGTTCTCCTACGAGCAGTACTTC.

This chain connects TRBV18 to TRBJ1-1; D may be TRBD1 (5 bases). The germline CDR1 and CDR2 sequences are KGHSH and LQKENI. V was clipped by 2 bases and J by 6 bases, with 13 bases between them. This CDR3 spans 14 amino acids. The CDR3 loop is CASSPIPGEPEAFF. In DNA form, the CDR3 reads TGTGCCAGCTCACCAATCCCGGGGGAGCCTGAAGCTTTCTTT. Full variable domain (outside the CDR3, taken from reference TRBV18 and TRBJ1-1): NAGVMQNPRHLVRRRGQEARLRCSPMKGHSHVYWYRQLPEEGLKFMVYLQKENIIDESGMPKERFSAEFPKEGPSILRIQQVVRGDSAAYFCASSPIPGEPEAFFGQGTRLTVV.

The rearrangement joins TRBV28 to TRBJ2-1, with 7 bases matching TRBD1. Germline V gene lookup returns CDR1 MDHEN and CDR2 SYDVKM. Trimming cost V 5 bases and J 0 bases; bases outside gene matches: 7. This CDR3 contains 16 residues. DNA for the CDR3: TGTGCCAGCAGTACCAGGACAGGAAGCTCCTACAATGAGCAGTTCTTC. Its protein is CASSTRTGSSYNEQFF.

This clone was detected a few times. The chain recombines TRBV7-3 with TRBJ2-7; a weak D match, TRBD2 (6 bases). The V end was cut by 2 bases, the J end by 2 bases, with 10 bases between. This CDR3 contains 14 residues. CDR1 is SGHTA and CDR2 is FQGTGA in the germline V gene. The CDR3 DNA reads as TGTGCCAGCAGCTTATATGGAGGGCCCTACGAGCAGTACTTC. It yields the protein CASSLYGGPYEQYF.

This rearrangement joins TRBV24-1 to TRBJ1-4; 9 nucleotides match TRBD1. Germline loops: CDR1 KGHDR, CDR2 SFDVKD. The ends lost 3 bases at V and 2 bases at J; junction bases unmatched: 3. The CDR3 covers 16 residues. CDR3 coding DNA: TGTGCCACCAGTGATCCAGGGACAGGGACTAATGAAAAACTGTTTTTT. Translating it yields CATSDPGTGTNEKLFF.

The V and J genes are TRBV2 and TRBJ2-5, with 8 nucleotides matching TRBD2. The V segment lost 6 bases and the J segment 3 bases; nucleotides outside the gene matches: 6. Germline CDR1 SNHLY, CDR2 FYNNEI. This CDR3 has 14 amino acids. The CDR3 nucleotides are TGTGCCAGCAGCAATCCCGGGGGGGAAGAGACCCAGTACTTC. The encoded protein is CASSNPGGEETQYF.

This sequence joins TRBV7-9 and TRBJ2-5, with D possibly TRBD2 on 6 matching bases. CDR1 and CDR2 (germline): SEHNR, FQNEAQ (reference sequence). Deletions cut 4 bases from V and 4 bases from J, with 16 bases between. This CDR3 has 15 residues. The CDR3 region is CASSSGGGIGETQYF. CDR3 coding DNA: TGTGCCAGCAGCTCGGGTGGCGGGATCGGAGAGACCCAGTACTTC. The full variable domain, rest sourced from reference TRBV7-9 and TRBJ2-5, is DTGVSQNPRHKITKRGQNVTFRCDPISEHNRLYWYRQTLGQGPEFLTYFQNEAQLEKSRLLSDRFSAERPKGSFSTLEIQRTEQGDSAMYLCASSSGGGIGETQYFGPGTRLLVL.

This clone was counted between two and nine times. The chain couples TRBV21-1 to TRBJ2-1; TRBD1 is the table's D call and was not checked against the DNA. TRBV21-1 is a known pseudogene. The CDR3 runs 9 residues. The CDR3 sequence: CARANEQFF. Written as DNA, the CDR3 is TGTGCCAGGGCCAATGAGCAGTTCTTC.

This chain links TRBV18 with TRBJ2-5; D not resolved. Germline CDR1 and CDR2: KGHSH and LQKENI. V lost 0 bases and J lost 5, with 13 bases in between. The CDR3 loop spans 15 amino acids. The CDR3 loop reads CASSPPTGFKETQYF. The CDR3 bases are TGTGCCAGCTCACCACCGACGGGTTTTAAGGAGACCCAGTACTTC.

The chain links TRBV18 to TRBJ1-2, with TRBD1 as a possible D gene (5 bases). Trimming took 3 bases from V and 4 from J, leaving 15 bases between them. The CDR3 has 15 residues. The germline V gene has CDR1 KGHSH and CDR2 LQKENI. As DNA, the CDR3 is TGTGCCAGCTCACCTGGTGGGGGGGAATCCTATGGCTACACCTTC. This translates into CASSPGGGESYGYTF.

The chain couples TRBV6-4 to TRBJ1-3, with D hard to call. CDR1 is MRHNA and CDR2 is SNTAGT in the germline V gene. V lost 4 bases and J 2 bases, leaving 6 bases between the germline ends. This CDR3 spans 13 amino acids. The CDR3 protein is CASSASPGNTIYF. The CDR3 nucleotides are TGTGCCAGCAGTGCGAGTCCTGGAAACACCATATATTTT.

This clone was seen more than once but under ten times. The CDR3 sequence is CAWSGGDSPLHF. CDR3 coding DNA: TGTGCCTGGAGTGGGGGGGATTCACCCCTCCACTTT. V usage is TRBV30 and J usage is TRBJ1-6; a weak D match, TRBD1 (5 bases). The germline gives CDR1 GTSNPN, CDR2 SVGIG (reference sequence). This CDR3 contains 12 residues. V was cut by 1 base and J by 8 bases, with 6 bases left in between.

DNA for the CDR3: TGTGCCAGCAGTGAAGAGGAGGGAGGGTATGGCTACACCTTC. Translating it yields CASSEEEGGYGYTF. The genes are TRBV2 and TRBJ1-2; no definite D call. This CDR3 has 14 residues. Germline V CDR1 and CDR2: SNHLY, FYNNEI. The V gene lost 1 base and the J gene lost 5 bases, with 11 bases spanning the gap. The complete variable domain, with remaining parts taken from reference TRBV2 and TRBJ1-2, reads EPEVTQTPSHQVTQMGQEVILRCVPISNHLYFYWYRQILGQKVEFLVSFYNNEISEKSEIFDDQFSVERPDGSNFTLKIRSTKLEDSAMYFCASSEEEGGYGYTFGSGTRLTVV.